This TCR beta chain derives from a study of blood T cells in healthy people across ages. Study-wide results and caveats: It was the long-lived donors that had more naive CD4+ cells and higher diversity than aged donors. Researchers report that TCR beta diversity correlated strongly with naive T cell percentage.

With a J-beta primer mix and a sample-barcoded 5' primer, a second PCR ran about 6 to 11 cycles. TCRdb reprocessed the 5' RACE reads via MiXCR and lists one record per CDR3 protein. Among fewer than 950,000 distinct CDR3 sequences listed, 53% were seen once. Total RNA was isolated from each sample in quantities of at least 5 micrograms. Note on this clonotype: What it binds is unknown.

The source is an older man in good health. Sequenced input: blood.

The CDR3 region has the DNA TGCGCCAGCAGCTTGGGTCTACAAAACGAGCAGTACTTC. This sequence encodes CASSLGLQNEQYF. The V and J genes are TRBV5-1 and TRBJ2-7; D not resolved. CDR3 length: 13 residues. Germline CDR1 is SGHRS and CDR2 is YFSETQ. V was pared by 0 bases and J by 5 bases, with 9 bases between.